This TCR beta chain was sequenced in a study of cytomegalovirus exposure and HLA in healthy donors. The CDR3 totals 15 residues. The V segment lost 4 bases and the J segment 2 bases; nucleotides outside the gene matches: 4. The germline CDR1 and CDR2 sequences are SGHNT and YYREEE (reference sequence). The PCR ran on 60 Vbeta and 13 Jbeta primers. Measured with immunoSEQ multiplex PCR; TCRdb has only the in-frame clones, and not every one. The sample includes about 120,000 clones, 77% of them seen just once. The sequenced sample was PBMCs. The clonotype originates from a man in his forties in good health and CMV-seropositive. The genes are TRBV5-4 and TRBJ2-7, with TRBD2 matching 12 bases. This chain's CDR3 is CASSPTSGGPYEQYF. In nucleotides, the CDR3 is TGTGCCAGCAGCCCGACTAGCGGGGGTCCCTACGAGCAGTACTTC.